This T cell receptor beta chain was profiled in a study of tumor-infiltrating lymphocytes in primary liver carcinoma. Scientists recovered RNA and DNA together from approximately 20-30 mg of unsorted bulk tissue. TCR beta cDNA was reverse-transcribed from 500 to 550 ng of total RNA. The reaction used a constant-region primer and ProtoScript II reverse transcriptase. Slightly modified ARM-PCR with three nested multiplex PCR rounds yielded TCR beta libraries. Both of the initial two PCR rounds ran for around 9 cycles and employed TRBV1-TRBV30 forward primers alongside a C-beta reverse primer. TCRdb ran MiXCR on the multiplex PCR reads and lists one entry per CDR3 protein. The sample records roughly 80,000 distinct CDR3 sequences, 60% to 75% being singletons. Germline V gene lookup returns CDR1 SGHKS and CDR2 YYEKEE (reference sequence). Trimming left V 1 base short and J 4 bases short, with 14 bases between. The CDR3 extends over 15 amino acids.

Sequencing used liver tumor tissue from sampling region 1. Subset described: tumor region T1, superior pole. The TCR was taken from a man aged 35 to 55 with primary liver carcinoma and hepatitis B virus infection. The gene calls are TRBV5-5 and TRBJ1-1, with D perhaps matching TRBD1 (5 bases). DNA of the CDR3: TGTGCCAGCAGCTTGCGGGGCGCGGGTAGCACTGAAGCTTTCTTT. Residues: CASSLRGAGSTEAFF.